This TCR beta chain was observed in a study of blood T cell repertoires in COVID-19 (dated by TCRdb to 2020 to 2022). At the level of the whole study: Samples covering the acute and convalescent phases of COVID-19 were provided by collaborators in the United States, Italy and Spain. The repertoires were made available in a free public database intended to serve as a resource for research on the immune response to SARS-CoV-2. The samples were drawn from the first 160 participants of the ongoing ImmuneRACE study and from 950 to 1,500 subjects provided by 6 global collaborators. Where available, HLA class I and class II types were taken from metadata supplied by the sample provider and were not determined by assay-based typing. Sample metadata almost always included a de-identified subject ID, COVID-19 status, age in years and sex. The material from the prospective study consisted of cDNA or gDNA derived from T cells, B-cell-depleted T cells, or PBMCs. Subjects who had been exposed to COVID-19, were actively infected with it, or had recovered from it provided the deeply sampled blood TCRbeta repertoires that made up the dataset.

The paper as a whole reports these results and caveats: How much clinical and demographic metadata was included differed by source and by participant, and the metadata was provided uncurated.

A word on this clone: This clone's antigen is unknown. No base quality information exists; no much larger clone differs at one position.

Cut back by 0 bases and 5 bases, the V and J ends lie 7 bases apart. From cysteine to phenylalanine, the CDR3 is 13 amino acids long. The kept DNA is CDR3 alone, 39 bases in frame from the first base. CDR1 and CDR2, per the germline V gene, are MGHRA and YSYEKL. Participants in the prospective study were enrolled through a virtual design, were aged roughly 18 to 100 years, and lived in roughly 24 United States geographic areas. In the prospective study, participants were assigned to cohorts based on the clinical history participants reported in a screening survey and a study questionnaire. For ImmuneRACE Cohort 3, a participant was defined as recovered based on two consecutive negative NP/OP PCR tests, clearance by a healthcare professional, or resolution of symptoms. In the prospective study, whole blood, serum and a nasopharyngeal or oropharyngeal swab were collected from each participant by mobile phlebotomists. Participants in the prospective study had the option to provide additional blood draws and questionnaires over a roughly 2-month period. Blood samples from the prospective study were shipped frozen or at room temperature prior to DNA extraction.

TCRbeta CDR3 regions were amplified from genomic DNA by means of the immunoSEQ Assay, a bias-controlled multiplex PCR. In the source study's methods: Nucleated cell counts per sample were estimated from amplification of reference gene primers within the assay. To quantify the absolute abundance of each unique TCRbeta CDR3 rearrangement, sequence reads were collapsed and filtered. For each sample, productive Simpson clonality was calculated as the square root of Simpson's diversity index across productive rearrangements. The clones in this table, taken by TCRdb from immuneACCESS, are in-frame only. Not every clone is retained; where verified, under half of the shortfall comes from an unresolved V gene, and the cause of the rest is unknown. V, J and clone size derive from that table, while D and trimming were established from the DNA sequence. The sample table lists about 230,000 clones, just over 85% of them with a count of one. In total, the top ten clones hold 15% to 17% of the sample.

The receptor was derived from a man aged 18 to 30 who had recovered from COVID-19. The chain employs TRBV4-1 and TRBJ1-1, with the D segment identity uncertain. The sample comprised PBMCs or T cells enriched from blood (not recorded which). The CDR3 region has the sequence CASSQDPRTEAFF. The sequenced DNA is TGCGCCAGCAGCCAAGATCCGAGGACTGAAGCTTTCTTT.